These 23 T cell receptor beta chains came from one sample sequenced in a study of blood T cell repertoires in COVID-19. Profiled with immunoSEQ multiplex PCR; TCRdb holds only in-frame clones, not every one. The repertoire has approximately 31,000 clones, approximately 93% of them found once; the top ten carry about 0.86%. Sequencing input: peripheral blood. The source is a male donor with active COVID-19.

This clone is a singleton in its sample. The gene calls are TRBV25-1 and TRBJ1-2; TRBD1 aligns across 7 bases. The CDR3 loop spans 13 amino acids. Germline CDR1 MGHDK, CDR2 SYGVNS. The V segment lost 6 bases and the J segment 4 bases; nucleotides outside the gene matches: 5. CDR3 coding DNA: TGTGCCAGCAGAGGACAGGAGTTCTATGGCTACACCTTC. Protein sequence: CASRGQEFYGYTF.

This chain links TRBV19 with TRBJ2-4; 7 bases map to TRBD1. The ends lost 3 bases at V and 0 bases at J; junction bases unmatched: 5. The CDR3 runs to 16 residues. Germline assignment: CDR1 LNHDA and CDR2 SQIVND (reference sequence). The DNA for the CDR3 is TGTGCCAGTAGTATCGGGACAGCTTTAGCCAAAAACATTCAGTACTTC. This translates into CASSIGTALAKNIQYF.

This sequence joins TRBV10-2 and TRBJ1-2; D remains ambiguous. V was clipped by 3 bases and J by 4 bases, with 12 bases between them. The germline CDR1 and CDR2 sequences are WSHSY and SAAADI. The CDR3 length is 14 residues. In DNA, the CDR3 is TGCGCCAGCAGTGACTTCGGGGAGGCCTATGGCTACACCTTC. Translation gives CASSDFGEAYGYTF.

This chain uses TRBV2 with TRBJ2-7; 12 bases map to TRBD2. J lost 4 bases, V lost 6 bases, and 7 bases had no gene match. CDR3 length: 15 residues. Per the germline V gene, CDR1 is SNHLY and CDR2 is FYNNEI. The CDR3 sequence is CASRTTSGGRYEQYF. The CDR3, as DNA: TGTGCCAGCAGAACGACTAGCGGGGGACGGTACGAGCAGTACTTC.

This sequence joins TRBV4-3 and TRBJ1-6; D possibly corresponds to TRBD1 (5 bases). Germline V CDR1 and CDR2: LGHNA, YSLEER. V shed 1 base and J shed 10 bases, with 17 bases lying between them. CDR3 length: 16 amino acids. The CDR3 reads CASSQAISGVFSPLHF. The CDR3 DNA reads as TGCGCCAGCAGCCAAGCAATCTCGGGGGTATTCTCACCCCTCCACTTT.

The gene calls are TRBV27 and TRBJ2-3; D might be TRBD1 (5 bases). The CDR3 is made up of 12 amino acids. CDR1 and CDR2 from the germline V gene are MNHEY and SMNVEV (reference sequence). Trimming took 5 bases from V and 8 from J, leaving 11 bases between them. CDR3 protein: CASSKVQGTQYF. CDR3 in DNA: TGTGCCAGCAGTAAGGTGCAGGGTACGCAGTATTTT.

This chain connects TRBV11-3 to TRBJ2-1; D remains unclear. Between the trimmed V and J ends, which lost 1 base and 5 bases, there was a span of 9 bases. Germline V gene lookup returns CDR1 SGHNT and CDR2 YENEEA. This CDR3 has 14 residues. In nucleotides, the CDR3 is TGTGCCAGCAGCTTAGGGGCTACCAACAATGAGCAGTTCTTC. Its protein is CASSLGATNNEQFF.

The chain has TRBV7-2 and TRBJ1-2; D remains ambiguous. This CDR3 spans 13 amino acids. Germline CDR1 reads SGHTA; CDR2 reads FQGNSA. V lost 3 bases and J 2 bases, leaving 7 bases between the germline ends. CDR3 in DNA: TGTGCCAGCAGCTTTACACAGAACTATGGCTACACCTTC. This sequence encodes CASSFTQNYGYTF.

The rearrangement links TRBV11-3 to TRBJ2-7; 10 positions agree with TRBD1. Germline assignment: CDR1 SGHNT and CDR2 YENEEA. This CDR3 region has 13 residues. Unmatched junction bases numbered 0, after V lost 1 base and J lost 6 bases. CDR3 DNA sequence: TGTGCCAGCAGCTTAGGGGACAGGGGCGAGCAGTACTTC. This encodes CASSLGDRGEQYF.

This chain uses TRBV5-1 with TRBJ2-7, with 9 positions matching TRBD2. Per the germline V gene, CDR1 is SGHRS and CDR2 is YFSETQ. V lost 0 bases to trimming and J lost 5 bases; unmatched junction nucleotides: 15. This CDR3 has 18 amino acids. The CDR3 DNA reads TGCGCCAGCAGCTTGGCTCTAACTACGAGGACTAGCGTCAACGAGCAGTACTTC. It is translated as CASSLALTTRTSVNEQYF. The full variable domain, rest sourced from reference TRBV5-1 and TRBJ2-7, is KAGVTQTPRYLIKTRGQQVTLSCSPISGHRSVSWYQQTPGQGLQFLFEYFSETQRNKGNFPGRFSGRQFSNSRSEMNVSTLELGDSALYLCASSLALTTRTSVNEQYFGPGTRLTVT.

The J gene is TRBJ1-1, the V gene TRBV5-1, with no clear D. V shed 2 bases and J shed 0 bases, with 14 bases lying between them. The CDR3 is 16 amino acids. The germline V gene has CDR1 SGHRS and CDR2 YFSETQ. The CDR3 reads CASSFGRGGVNTEAFF. For the CDR3, the DNA is TGCGCCAGCAGCTTTGGCCGGGGAGGCGTGAACACTGAAGCTTTCTTT.

The CDR3 protein is CASSFTTGELFF. CDR3 bases: TGTGCCAGCAGCTTTACAACCGGGGAGCTGTTTTTT. This chain uses TRBV7-3 with TRBJ2-2; D call uncertain. Trimming took 3 bases from V and 5 from J, leaving 4 bases between them. Per germline, CDR1 SGHTA and CDR2 FQGTGA. The CDR3 runs to 12 residues. Filled out from reference TRBV7-3 and TRBJ2-2, the complete variable domain reads GAGVSQTPSNKVTEKGKYVELRCDPISGHTALYWYRQSLGQGPEFLIYFQGTGAADDSGLPNDRFFAVRPEGSVSTLKIQRTERGDSAVYLCASSFTTGELFFGEGSRLTVL.

The chain recombines TRBV5-1 with TRBJ1-1, with 8 bases aligning to TRBD1. The CDR3 spans 14 residues. The V gene's germline CDR1 is SGHRS and CDR2 YFSETQ. J gave up 4 bases and V 7 bases, and 9 bases lay outside the gene matches. The CDR3 sequence: CASSDTGGTTEAFF. The CDR3 DNA reads TGCGCCAGCTCGGACACAGGGGGTACCACTGAAGCTTTCTTT.

The chain recombines TRBV6-2 or TRBV6-3 with TRBJ2-7, with 8 bases that match TRBD1. V dropped 0 bases and J dropped 0; count of bases not matched to a gene: 7. The germline gives CDR1 MNHEY, CDR2 SVGEGT. CDR3 size: 17 residues. CDR3 in amino acids: CASSYSRRGPSSYEQYF. CDR3 sequence (DNA): TGTGCCAGCAGTTACTCGCGCAGGGGGCCCAGCTCCTACGAGCAGTACTTC.

This rearrangement joins TRBV3-1 (or the pseudogene TRBV3-2) to TRBJ1-2; TRBD1 might be the D (5 bases). Germline loops: CDR1 LGHDT, CDR2 YNNKEL (reference sequence). Trimming pared 0 bases from V and 7 bases from J, leaving 12 bases between. The CDR3 has 14 amino acids. The CDR3 coding sequence is TGTGCCAGCAGCCAAGATGGGGGAGGGGTTGGCTACACCTTC. Translation: CASSQDGGGVGYTF.

The V gene is TRBV5-4, the J gene TRBJ2-5; tentatively, D is TRBD2 (5 bases). Trimming cost V 0 bases and J 2 bases, with 8 bases left between them. In germline, CDR1 is SGHNT, CDR2 YYREEE (reference sequence). The CDR3 runs to 14 residues. CDR3: CASSLARAQETQYF. The CDR3 region has the DNA TGTGCCAGCAGCTTGGCGAGGGCACAAGAGACCCAGTACTTC.

This sequence joins TRBV4-1 and TRBJ1-5; 8 nucleotides align to TRBD1. The V segment lost 7 bases and the J segment 4 bases; nucleotides outside the gene matches: 18. Germline-derived CDR1 and CDR2 are MGHRA and YSYEKL. CDR3 length: 18 residues. The CDR3 DNA is TGCGCCAGCACCCCAACCCCGGAGAGACAGGGGTCGAATCAGCCCCAGCATTTT. Its translation: CASTPTPERQGSNQPQHF.

This chain uses TRBV12-3 or TRBV12-4 with TRBJ1-2, with TRBD1 as a possible D gene (6 bases). Trimming took off 1 base at V and 7 bases at J, with 10 bases between the two ends. This CDR3 comprises 13 residues. CDR3 in amino acids: CASSLGTTGGYTF. CDR3 bases: TGTGCCAGCAGTTTAGGAACGACAGGTGGCTACACCTTC.

The J gene is TRBJ2-7, the V gene TRBV5-1; possible D gene TRBD1, 5 bases. Per the germline V gene, CDR1 is SGHRS and CDR2 is YFSETQ. The CDR3 loop spans 11 amino acids. The V gene lost 7 bases and the J gene lost 4 bases, with 9 bases spanning the gap. The CDR3 here is CASSTDYEQYF. In nucleotides, the CDR3 is TGCGCCAGCTCGACAGATTACGAGCAGTACTTC.

A note on this clone: The sample has other DNA sequences that encode this CDR3 too. The chain employs TRBV6-5 and TRBJ1-1; 7 positions agree with TRBD1. Looked up from germline, CDR1 is MNHEY and CDR2 is SVGAGI. This CDR3 has 15 amino acids. Trimming at V came to 6 bases and at J to 0 bases, leaving 7 bases not matched to a gene. In DNA, the CDR3 is TGTGCCAGCAGACCCCGACAGGGAATGAACACTGAAGCTTTCTTT. Its protein product is CASRPRQGMNTEAFF.

The chain joins TRBV7-9 to TRBJ2-7; TRBD2 agrees at 11 bases. CDR3 length: 14 residues. The ends lost 2 bases at V and 4 bases at J; junction bases unmatched: 1. Germline V lookup: CDR1 SEHNR, CDR2 FQNEAQ (reference sequence). The CDR3 reads CASSLTSGGYEQYF. The CDR3 region has the DNA TGTGCCAGCAGCTTAACTAGCGGGGGATACGAGCAGTACTTC.

The CDR3 DNA is TGTGCCAGCAGTTACCCCGTCGGGGGAACTGAAGCTTTCTTT. Its translation is CASSYPVGGTEAFF. This chain uses TRBV6-2 or TRBV6-3 with TRBJ1-1, with D maybe TRBD1 (5 bases). The CDR3 totals 14 residues. V lost 2 bases to trimming and J lost 5 bases, with 12 bases between them. Per the germline V gene, CDR1 is MNHEY and CDR2 is SVGEGT.

This clone showed up just once. This chain links TRBV10-3 with TRBJ1-1; TRBD1 aligns across 8 bases. With 6 bases clipped from V and 11 bases from J, the junction kept 14 bases outside the gene matches. The CDR3 runs 14 residues. The germline V gene has CDR1 ENHRY and CDR2 SYGVKD. The DNA for the CDR3 is TGTGCCATCAGAGTAGGACAGGGCGCCGCTAGGGCTTTCTTT. It encodes CAIRVGQGAARAFF.